Given below is one T cell receptor beta chain in context. Use of 60 Vbeta and 13 Jbeta primers characterized the PCR. Clones were read by immunoSEQ multiplex PCR, and TCRdb kept only the in-frame ones, dropping some. The repertoire holds 150,000 to 200,000 clones, with 60% to 85% as singletons. The data stem from a study of cytomegalovirus exposure and HLA in healthy donors. The CDR3 spans 13 residues. V dropped 8 bases and J dropped 0; count of bases not matched to a gene: 5. The germline V gene has CDR1 SQVTM and CDR2 ANQGSEA. The specimen was PBMCs. The clonotype was recovered from a woman aged 40 to 50 in good health and CMV-seronegative. This chain joins TRBV29-1 and TRBJ1-1; 8 bases are a match to TRBD1. CDR3 nucleotides: TGCAGCCCCCGGGACAGGATGAACACTGAAGCTTTCTTT. Encoded protein: CSPRDRMNTEAFF.